What follows are 12 T cell receptor beta chains derived from one specimen sequenced in a study of OX40 agonist ivuxolimab in advanced cancers. Libraries were built with the immunoSEQ multiplex PCR assay. TCRdb obtained this table from immuneACCESS and retained in-frame rearrangements with V and J assigned. These tables miss some clones; where compared with another copy, unresolved V genes account for less than half of the shortfall, and the remainder is unexplained. The sample table lists some 42,000 clones, approximately 83% of them with a count of one. In total, the top ten clones hold approximately 25% of the sample. The sample consisted of CD4+ or CD8+ T cells sorted from blood, taken in a trial of the OX40 agonist ivuxolimab. These receptors all come from an adult with an advanced solid tumor such as melanoma, head and neck, liver or kidney cancer.

The chain employs TRBV19 and TRBJ1-1; perhaps TRBD1 as D (6 bases). CDR1 and CDR2 (germline): LNHDA, SQIVND (reference sequence). V lost 7 bases and J 10 bases, leaving 19 bases between the germline ends. This CDR3 has 13 residues. CDR3 sequence: CASTELTGLRAFF. The CDR3 region has the DNA TGTGCCAGTACCGAACTTACAGGGTTACGAGCTTTCTTT.

This clone was picked up one time. The chain couples TRBV7-9 to TRBJ1-3; TRBD1 matches 9 bases. The CDR3 length is 17 residues. CDR1 is SEHNR, CDR2 FQNEAQ, per germline (reference sequence). V shed 2 bases, J shed 0 bases, and the junction held 5 bases outside the gene matches. The CDR3 region is CASSLHRDRASGNTIYF. In DNA form, the CDR3 reads TGTGCCAGCAGCTTACACCGGGACAGGGCCTCTGGAAACACCATATATTTT.

This chain joins TRBV7-9 and TRBJ2-5; D remains ambiguous. V was pared by 4 bases and J by 1 base, with 7 bases between. Germline values: CDR1 SEHNR, CDR2 FQNEAQ (reference sequence). The CDR3 runs to 13 residues. The CDR3 sequence is CASSSDTQETQYF. As DNA, the CDR3 is TGTGCCAGCAGCTCTGACACCCAAGAGACCCAGTACTTC.

The chain has TRBV7-8 and TRBJ2-7; D unclear. Trimming left V 2 bases short and J 4 bases short, with 9 bases between. The CDR3 runs to 13 residues. Germline V gene lookup returns CDR1 SGHVS and CDR2 FQNEAQ. The CDR3 DNA reads as TGTGCCAGCAGCTTAAGGCTGGAGTACGAGCAGTACTTC. Translating gives CASSLRLEYEQYF.

The V gene is TRBV5-6, the J gene TRBJ1-6; 9 nucleotides align to TRBD1. The V gene end was trimmed by 2 bases and the J gene end by 5 bases; junction bases not matched to a gene: 5. Germline V gene data show CDR1 as SGHDT and CDR2 as YYEEEE. The length of the CDR3 is 16 residues. CDR3 DNA sequence: TGTGCCAGCAGCTTTACACAGGGGGCGAATAATTCACCCCTCCACTTT. Its translation is CASSFTQGANNSPLHF.

This clone was seen only a few times. The chain employs TRBV12-2 and TRBJ2-5; the D segment call TRBD1 is taken from the table without a DNA check. TRBV12-2 constitutes a pseudogene. This CDR3 contains 16 residues. The CDR3 DNA reads TGTGCAAGTCGCTTAGCAGCCGGGACAGGGGAAGAGACCCAGTACTTC. Translation gives CASRLAAGTGEETQYF.

This clone was found a few times. This rearrangement joins TRBV7-2 to TRBJ2-3; D call uncertain. This CDR3 has 13 amino acids. Germline lookup yields CDR1 SGHTA and CDR2 FQGNSA. Trimming cost V 2 bases and J 6 bases, with 9 bases left between them. The CDR3 bases are TGTGCCAGCAGCTTATTTTCTACGGATACGCAGTATTTT. This codes for CASSLFSTDTQYF.

CDR3 sequence reads: CASSYLPGEYNSPLHF. The CDR3, as DNA: TGTGCCAGCAGTTACCTCCCGGGGGAGTATAATTCACCCCTCCACTTT. V is TRBV6-5 and J is TRBJ1-6, with a tentative D call TRBD1 (5 bases). V dropped 2 bases and J dropped 4 bases, with 12 bases sitting between them. The CDR3 covers 16 residues. The V gene's germline CDR1 is MNHEY and CDR2 SVGAGI.

The chain recombines TRBV5-1 with TRBJ2-1; no clear D gene. Germline V gene data show CDR1 as SGHRS and CDR2 as YFSETQ. The CDR3 length is 16 residues. V was trimmed by 4 bases and J by 3 bases, leaving 17 bases between them. The CDR3 DNA is TGCGCCAGCAGCCAAGGTGGCAGCAGCTTCTACAATGAGCAGTTCTTC. Encoded protein: CASSQGGSSFYNEQFF.

The rearrangement uses TRBV5-4 and TRBJ2-7, with D unclear. The V and J ends lost 1 base and 6 bases respectively, with 8 bases between them. The CDR3 is 12 residues long. The germline V gene encodes CDR1 SGHNT and CDR2 YYREEE (reference sequence). The CDR3 bases are TGTGCCAGCAGCTTGTCGTTGGGCGAGCAGTACTTC. It yields the protein CASSLSLGEQYF.

In the case of this clone: At one of its ends the junction is not consistent with the germline gene, which may arise from a read error. CDR3 DNA sequence: TGTGCTAGCAGCTTGGGGTCCCACCAAGAGACCCAGTACTTC. It specifies CASSLGSHQETQYF. This sequence joins TRBV7-7 and TRBJ2-5; D remains ambiguous. There are 14 residues in the CDR3. CDR1 and CDR2 (germline): SSHAT, FNYEAQ (reference sequence).

The chain recombines TRBV14 with TRBJ2-7; D ambiguous. Germline values: CDR1 SGHDN, CDR2 FVKESK. This CDR3 contains 12 residues. Trimming stripped 3 bases from V and 8 bases from J, with 11 bases between. The CDR3: CASSQPGLKQYF. The CDR3 bases are TGTGCCAGCAGCCAGCCGGGCCTTAAGCAGTACTTC.